This T cell receptor beta chain came from a study of blood T cells in healthy people across ages. Study-level information: About one barcoded beta molecule was captured per two T cells (by template switching). Study-wide results and caveats: The unknown donor CMV status may have confounded expanded clonotype changes. Researchers judged that diversity estimates from one million T cells fell short of true values. Whereas aged donors had fewer naive CD4+ cells, long-lived donors had more of them and higher diversity.

Trimming cost V 6 bases and J 7 bases; bases outside gene matches: 8. Per the germline V gene, CDR1 is MNHEY and CDR2 is SMNVEV (reference sequence). This CDR3 contains 14 residues. To note about this clonotype: Its target is not known.

PCR was performed a second time for roughly 7 to 11 cycles using a sample-barcoded 5' primer and a J-beta primer mix. TCRdb re-called the 5' RACE reads through MiXCR, storing one row per CDR3 protein. The sample lists some 1.5 million distinct CDR3 sequences; about 28% were seen once. The sample taken for sequencing was blood. The TCR sequence derives from a woman in her 30s in good health. This chain connects TRBV27 to TRBJ1-4; 7 bases match TRBD1. Written as DNA, the CDR3 is TGTGCCAGCAGAAGTAGGGGGCGAGGTGAAAAACTGTTTTTT. Its translation: CASRSRGRGEKLFF.